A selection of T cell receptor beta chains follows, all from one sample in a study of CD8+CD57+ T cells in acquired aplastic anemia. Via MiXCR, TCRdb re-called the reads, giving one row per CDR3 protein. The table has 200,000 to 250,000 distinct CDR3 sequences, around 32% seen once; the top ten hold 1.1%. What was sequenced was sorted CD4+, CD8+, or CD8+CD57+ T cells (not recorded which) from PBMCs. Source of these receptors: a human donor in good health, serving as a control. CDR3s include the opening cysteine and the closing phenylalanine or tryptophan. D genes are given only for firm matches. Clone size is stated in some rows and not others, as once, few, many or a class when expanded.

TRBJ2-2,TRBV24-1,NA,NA,TGTGCCACCAGTGGCCCCGGGACACAAACCGGGGAGCTGTTTTTT,CATSGPGTQTGELFF
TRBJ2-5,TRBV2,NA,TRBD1,TGTGCCAGCAGTTCTGCCGGACAGGGGAGAGAGACCCAGTACTTC,CASSSAGQGRETQYF
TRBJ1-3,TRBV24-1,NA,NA,TGTGCCACCAGTGACCCTCTAAACCCAAACACCATATATTTT,CATSDPLNPNTIYF
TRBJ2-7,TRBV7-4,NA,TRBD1,TGTGCCAGCAGCTTAGGCCGTGGGGACAGGGTCTACGAGCAGTACTTC,CASSLGRGDRVYEQYF
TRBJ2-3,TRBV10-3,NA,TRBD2,TGTGCCATCAGTGATGGACTAGTGGCAGATACGCAGTATTTT,CAISDGLVADTQYF
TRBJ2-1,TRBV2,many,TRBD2,TGTGCCAGCAGTCGACTAGCGGGAACCGATGAGCAGTTCTTC,CASSRLAGTDEQFF
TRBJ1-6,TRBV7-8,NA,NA,TGTGCCAGCAGCCCCGGGAGTAATTCACCCCTCCACTTT,CASSPGSNSPLHF
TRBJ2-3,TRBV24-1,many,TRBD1,TGTGCCACCAGTGAAACTGGGACAGGGACAGATACGCAGTATTTT,CATSETGTGTDTQYF
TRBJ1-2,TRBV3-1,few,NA,TGTGCCAGCAGCCAGAAGGCAAACTATGGCTACACCTTC,CASSQKANYGYTF
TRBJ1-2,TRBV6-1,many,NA,TGTGCCAGCAGCCGATCGATGGGGGAAGGTATCGGCTACACCTTC,CASSRSMGEGIGYTF
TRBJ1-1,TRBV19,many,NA,TGTGCCAGTAGTGTCGGACGGGCGAACACTGAAGCTTTCTTT,CASSVGRANTEAFF
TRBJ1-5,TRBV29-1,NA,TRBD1,TGTGCCAGCGGGACAGGGATTAATCAGCCCCAGCATTTT,CASGTGINQPQHF
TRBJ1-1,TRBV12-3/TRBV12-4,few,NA,TGTGCCAGCAGTTCCCCAAGGACAGTTTTGAACACTGAAGCTTTCTTT,CASSSPRTVLNTEAFF
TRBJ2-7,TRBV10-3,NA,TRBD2,TGTGCCATCAGTGAGACCGGGACTATAAGCTACGAGCAGTACTTC,CAISETGTISYEQYF
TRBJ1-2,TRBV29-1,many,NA,TGCAGCGTTGATGGCAGGTTTAACTATGGCTACACCTTC,CSVDGRFNYGYTF
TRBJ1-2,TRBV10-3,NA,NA,TGTGCCATCAGTGAGGGGAGAACTTCTTATGGCTACACCTTC,CAISEGRTSYGYTF
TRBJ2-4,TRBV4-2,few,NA,TGTGCCAGCAGCCAATTGTTCGGGGGAAAAAACATTCAGTACTTC,CASSQLFGGKNIQYF
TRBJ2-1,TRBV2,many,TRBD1,TGTGCCAGCAGTGCTTCGGGACAGGGGTTTGAGCAGTTCTTC,CASSASGQGFEQFF
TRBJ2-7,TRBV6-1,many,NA,TGTGCCAGCAGTGCCGTCGGTTTTAGCTCCTACGAGCAGTACTTC,CASSAVGFSSYEQYF
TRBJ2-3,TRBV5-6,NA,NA,TGTGCCAGCAGCTTCTTAAGGGTTCTCACAGATACGCAGTATTTT,CASSFLRVLTDTQYF
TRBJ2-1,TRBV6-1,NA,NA,TGTGCCAGCAGTCAAGCGGTCGGCGGCTACAATGAGCAGTCCTTC,CASSQAVGGYNEQSF
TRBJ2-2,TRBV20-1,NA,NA,TGCAGTGCTAGAGATTGGGAAAACACCGGGGAGCTGTTTTTT,CSARDWENTGELFF
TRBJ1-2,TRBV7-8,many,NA,TGTGCCAGCAGCTTATCACAGGGCATTTATGATGGCTACACCTTC,CASSLSQGIYDGYTF
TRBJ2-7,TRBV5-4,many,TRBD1,TGTGCCAGCAGTATCCGGGACAGGGGCTCATCCTACGAGCAGTACTTC,CASSIRDRGSSYEQYF
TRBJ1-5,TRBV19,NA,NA,TGTGCCAGTAGTATGGTTGGCGGTAATCAGCCCCAGCATTTT,CASSMVGGNQPQHF
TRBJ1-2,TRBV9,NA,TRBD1,TGTGCCAGCACCCGGCCCGGGACAGGGATCGGCTACACCTTC,CASTRPGTGIGYTF
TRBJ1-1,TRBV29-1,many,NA,TGCAGCGGTAACCAGGGCGGCGACACTGAAGCTTTCTTT,CSGNQGGDTEAFF
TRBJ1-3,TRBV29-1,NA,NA,TGCAGCGTTGAAACAAGTAGCTCTGGAAACACCATATATTTT,CSVETSSSGNTIYF
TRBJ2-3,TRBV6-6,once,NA,TGTGCCAGCAGTTACGGTGCGCGGAGGCTGAATTCTTTAAGCACAGATACGCAGTATTTT,CASSYGARRLNSLSTDTQYF
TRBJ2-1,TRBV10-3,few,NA,TGTGCCAGCAGTTCCCTGGGCGACTTTTACAATGAGCAGTTCTTC,CASSSLGDFYNEQFF
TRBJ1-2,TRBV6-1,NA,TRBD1,TGTGCCAGCAGGGGGAGGGGGACAGAACCTTGGGGCTACACCTTC,CASRGRGTEPWGYTF